This TCR beta chain appears in the sequencing data of a study of memory CD4+ T cells and cytomegalovirus serostatus. About this clone: Its target is not known.

The method was immunoSEQ multiplex PCR; TCRdb's version includes in-frame clones alone and lacks a portion of them. In the table there are some 35,000 clones, less than 80% of which are singletons. Study-wide results and limits: Suggested: most of the CMV-linked TCR signature lies in CD4+ memory cells. Median bootstrapped AUC for CMV status was roughly 0.95 originally, about 0.9 US-trained.

Single viable CD3+CD4+CD8-CD45RO+ cells were sorted as the memory CD4+ T cells. This TCR derives from an adult in good health and CMV-seropositive. Sequenced input: memory CD4+ T cells from blood.

The CDR3: CASSLASGSGNTIYF. CDR3 nucleotide sequence: TGTGCCAGCAGCTTGGCGTCAGGGTCCGGAAACACCATATATTTT. This chain uses TRBV5-6 with TRBJ1-3; perhaps TRBD1 as D (5 bases). Germline V lookup: CDR1 SGHDT, CDR2 YYEEEE. The CDR3 has 15 residues. The V and J ends lost 0 bases and 4 bases respectively, with 11 bases between them.